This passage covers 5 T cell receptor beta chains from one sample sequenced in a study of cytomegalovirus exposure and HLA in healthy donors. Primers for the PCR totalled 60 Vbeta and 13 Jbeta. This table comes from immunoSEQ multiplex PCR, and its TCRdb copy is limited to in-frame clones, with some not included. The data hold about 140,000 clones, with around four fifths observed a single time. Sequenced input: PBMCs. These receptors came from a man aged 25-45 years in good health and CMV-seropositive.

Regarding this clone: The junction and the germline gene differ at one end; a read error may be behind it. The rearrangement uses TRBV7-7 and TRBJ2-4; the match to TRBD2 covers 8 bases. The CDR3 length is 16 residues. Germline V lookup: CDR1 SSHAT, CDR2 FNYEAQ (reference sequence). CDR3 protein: CASTRPGGRAKNIQYF. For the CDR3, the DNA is TGTGCTAGCACCCGGCCGGGGGGGCGAGCCAAAAACATTCAGTACTTC.

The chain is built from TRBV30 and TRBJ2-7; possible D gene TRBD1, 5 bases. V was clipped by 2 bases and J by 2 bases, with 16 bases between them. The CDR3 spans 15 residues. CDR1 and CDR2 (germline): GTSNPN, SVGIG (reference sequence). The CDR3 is CAWSNRQLGTYEQYF. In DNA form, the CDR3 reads TGTGCCTGGAGTAATAGACAGTTAGGTACCTACGAGCAGTACTTC.

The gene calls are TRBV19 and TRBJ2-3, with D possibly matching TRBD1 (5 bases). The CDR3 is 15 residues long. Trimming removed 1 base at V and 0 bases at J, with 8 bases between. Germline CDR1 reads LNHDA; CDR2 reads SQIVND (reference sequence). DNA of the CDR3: TGTGCCAGTAGTATAGCAGGGTTTAGCACAGATACGCAGTATTTT. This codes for CASSIAGFSTDTQYF.

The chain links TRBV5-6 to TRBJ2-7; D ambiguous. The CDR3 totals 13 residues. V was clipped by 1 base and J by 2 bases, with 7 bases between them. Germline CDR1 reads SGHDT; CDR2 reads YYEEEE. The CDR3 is CASSLLGAYEQYF. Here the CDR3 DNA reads TGTGCCAGCAGCTTGCTAGGAGCCTACGAGCAGTACTTC.

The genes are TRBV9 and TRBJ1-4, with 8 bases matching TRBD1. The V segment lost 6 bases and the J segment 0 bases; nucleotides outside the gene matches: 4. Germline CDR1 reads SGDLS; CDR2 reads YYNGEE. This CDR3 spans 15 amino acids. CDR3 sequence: CASTTGGATNEKLFF. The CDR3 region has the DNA TGTGCCAGCACTACAGGGGGGGCAACTAATGAAAAACTGTTTTTT.